These T cell receptor beta chains were read from a single sample in a study of T-cell memory formation after mild COVID-19. TCRdb fed the 5' RACE reads into MiXCR, producing one record per CDR3 protein. The sample holds over 350,000 distinct CDR3 sequences; 15% to 20% are singletons and the top ten take 20% to 25%. The sequenced sample was PBMCs or a T cell subset sorted from them (not recorded which). All receptors derive from a man between 18 and 29 years old who had mild COVID-19 (a few samples of this study predate the infection). Cell type and time point are not known. The conserved cysteine and the conserved F or W are not part of the CDR3 here.

J: TRBJ1-2
V: TRBV12-3/TRBV12-4
CDR3: ASSLGGTGGYGYT

J: TRBJ1-6
V: TRBV2
CDR3: ASAANSLH

J: TRBJ1-1
V: TRBV12-3/TRBV12-4
CDR3: ASRPTDRASPEAF

J: TRBJ2-1
V: TRBV4-1
CDR3: ASRGAGMDYNEQF

J: TRBJ2-3
V: TRBV7-8
CDR3: ASSLPRLSGGSTDTQY

J: TRBJ2-7
V: TRBV6-1
CDR3: ASRTTYEQY

J: TRBJ1-2
V: TRBV4-2
CDR3: ASSRLDRGPADGYT

J: TRBJ1-5
V: TRBV5-1
CDR3: ASSLDVQSSNQPQH

J: TRBJ2-7
V: TRBV9
CDR3: ASNRGGSYSYEQY

J: TRBJ2-5
V: TRBV4-3
CDR3: ASSQDLVSGKTQY

J: TRBJ2-2
V: TRBV6-2/TRBV6-3
CDR3: ASTPRTGGYTGELF

J: TRBJ1-1
V: TRBV28
CDR3: ASRRQGIPEAF

J: TRBJ1-1
V: TRBV4-3
CDR3: ASSQGPGKDTEAF

J: TRBJ1-1
V: TRBV29-1
CDR3: SVVGQGVEAF

J: TRBJ1-5
V: TRBV7-2
CDR3: ASSLGVYKNQPQH

J: TRBJ1-2
V: TRBV6-5
CDR3: ASSPVQGERAYGYT

J: TRBJ1-2
V: TRBV6-1
CDR3: ASSEGTPYYGYT

J: TRBJ1-5
V: TRBV20-1
CDR3: SARDRTGGGHQPQH

J: TRBJ1-1
V: TRBV3-1
CDR3: ASSQRVNTEAF

J: TRBJ1-2
V: TRBV19
CDR3: ASSSPGHLAPT

J: TRBJ2-7
V: TRBV7-6
CDR3: ASSSWAGPHRYEQY

J: TRBJ2-3
V: TRBV7-8
CDR3: ASSRATDTQY

J: TRBJ2-3
V: TRBV2
CDR3: ASSGGKVRDTQY

J: TRBJ2-5
V: TRBV6-2/TRBV6-3
CDR3: ASSDLWQGIQETQY

J: TRBJ2-7
V: TRBV7-8
CDR3: ASSFGGLSYEQY

J: TRBJ2-3
V: TRBV29-1
CDR3: SVEGEGRGGRDTQY

J: TRBJ1-2
V: TRBV29-1
CDR3: SVEGRDRGRRTDGYT

J: TRBJ2-2
V: TRBV6-2/TRBV6-3
CDR3: ASSYSAGAYTGELF

J: TRBJ2-4
V: TRBV7-9
CDR3: ASSPPGQGVYIQY